This T cell receptor beta chain comes out of a study of T-cell reconstitution after alpha-beta-depleted transplantation in children. V lost 5 bases, J lost 9 bases, and 10 bases stayed unmatched. CDR1 and CDR2 (germline): DFQATT, SNEGSKA (reference sequence). The CDR3 length is 15 residues. This clonotype was seen many times. Molecular barcoding with unique molecular identifiers was used for the TCRbeta library. TCRdb reprocessed the PCR reads with MiXCR, giving one entry per CDR3 protein. The repertoire has about 170,000 distinct CDR3 sequences, 11% of them found once; the top ten carry under 15%. Source: PBMCs, taken before TCRalphabeta/CD19-depleted stem cell transplant. The J gene is TRBJ2-1, the V gene TRBV20-1, with 13 bases aligning to TRBD2. The source is a boy between 2 and 10 years old with acute myeloid leukemia, due to receive a stem cell transplant. The CDR3 DNA sequence: TGCAGTGCTCACGATACTAGCGGGGGGGCCCGTGAGCAGTTCTTC. This encodes CSAHDTSGGAREQFF.